This section outlines one T cell receptor (beta chain) sequence together with its context. Its antigen is still unknown. Patients had chemo-refractory metastatic non-small-cell lung cancer and received focal radiation plus CTLA-4 blockade that used ipilimumab. The sample belongs to a study of radiotherapy plus CTLA-4 blockade in lung cancer. Study-level results: The best predictor of response was reported to be early blood T cell clone dynamics, with interferon-beta.

This table comes from immunoSEQ multiplex PCR, and its TCRdb copy is limited to in-frame clones, with some not included. The data hold 85,000 to 90,000 clones, with about 87% observed a single time. Germline CDR1 and CDR2: GTSNPN and SVGIG (reference sequence). Trimming removed 0 bases at V and 3 bases at J, with 13 bases between. The length of the CDR3 is 15 residues. The TCR originated in a human donor with non-small cell lung cancer that progressed on radiotherapy plus ipilimumab. The starting material was peripheral blood, obtained from a patient treated with radiotherapy plus ipilimumab. The chain joins TRBV30 to TRBJ2-3, with D tentatively TRBD1 or TRBD2 (5 bases each). The DNA of the CDR3 is TGTGCCTGGAGTGTGGGTGGGGGTCAGACAGATACGCAGTATTTT. Encoded protein: CAWSVGGGQTDTQYF.